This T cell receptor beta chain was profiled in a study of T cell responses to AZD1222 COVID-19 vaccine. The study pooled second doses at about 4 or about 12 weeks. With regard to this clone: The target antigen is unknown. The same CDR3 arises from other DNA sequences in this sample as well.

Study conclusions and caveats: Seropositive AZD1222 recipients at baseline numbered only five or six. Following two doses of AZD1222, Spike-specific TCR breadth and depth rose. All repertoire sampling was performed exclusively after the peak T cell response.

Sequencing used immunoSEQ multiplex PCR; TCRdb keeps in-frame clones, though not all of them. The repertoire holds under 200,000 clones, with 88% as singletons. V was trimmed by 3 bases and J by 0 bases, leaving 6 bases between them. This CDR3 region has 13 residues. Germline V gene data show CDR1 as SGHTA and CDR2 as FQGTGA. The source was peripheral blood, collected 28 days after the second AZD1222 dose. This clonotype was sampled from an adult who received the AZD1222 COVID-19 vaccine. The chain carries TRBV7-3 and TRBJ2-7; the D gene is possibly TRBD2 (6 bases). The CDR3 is CASSFGSSYEQYF. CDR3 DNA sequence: TGTGCCAGCAGCTTCGGGAGCTCCTACGAGCAGTACTTC.